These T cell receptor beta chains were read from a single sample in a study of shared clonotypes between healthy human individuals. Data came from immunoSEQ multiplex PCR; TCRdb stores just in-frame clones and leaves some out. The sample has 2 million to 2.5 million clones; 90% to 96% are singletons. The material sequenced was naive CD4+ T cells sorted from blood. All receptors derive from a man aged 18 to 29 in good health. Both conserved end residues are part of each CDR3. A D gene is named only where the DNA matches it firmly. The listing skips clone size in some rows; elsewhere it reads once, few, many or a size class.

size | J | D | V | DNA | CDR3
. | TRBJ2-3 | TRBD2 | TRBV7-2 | TGTGCCAGCAGCTTAGTGGGACTAGCGGTCGCTAGCACAGATACGCAGTATTTT | CASSLVGLAVASTDTQYF
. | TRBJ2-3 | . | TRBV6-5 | TGTGCCAGCAGTTCGGACTCTCCCCATTACACAGATACGCAGTATTTT | CASSSDSPHYTDTQYF
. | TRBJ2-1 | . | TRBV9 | TGTGCCAGCAGCGTACTACAGGGACACAGCTCCTACAATGAGCAGTTCTTC | CASSVLQGHSSYNEQFF
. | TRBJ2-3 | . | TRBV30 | TGTGCCTGGGGGACGGGGAGCACAGATACGCAGTATTTT | CAWGTGSTDTQYF
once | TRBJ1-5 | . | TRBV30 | TGTGCCTGGAGCAGTCGGACAATGGATCAGCCCCAGCATTTT | CAWSSRTMDQPQHF
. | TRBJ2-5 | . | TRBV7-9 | TGTGCCAGCAGCTTAGCTCTACAGGGAGGGGAGACCCAGTACTTC | CASSLALQGGETQYF
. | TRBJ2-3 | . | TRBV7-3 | TGTGCCAGCAGCACCAATGGGGGCCCAGATACGCAGTATTTT | CASSTNGGPDTQYF
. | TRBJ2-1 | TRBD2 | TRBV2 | TGTGCCAGCAGTGAGTCGGGGGGGCCTACCAATGAGCAGTTCTTC | CASSESGGPTNEQFF
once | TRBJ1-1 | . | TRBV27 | TGTGCCAGCAGTTTCGAGGGGGGGAACACTGAAGCTTTCTTT | CASSFEGGNTEAFF
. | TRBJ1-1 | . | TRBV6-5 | TGTGCCAGCAGAGCCCCGGGACACCAAAACACTGAAGCTTTCTTT | CASRAPGHQNTEAFF
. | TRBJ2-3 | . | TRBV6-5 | TGTGCCAGCACCGGACTAACAACAGATACGCAGTATTTT | CASTGLTTDTQYF
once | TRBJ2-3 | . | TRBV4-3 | TGCGCCAGCAGCCCTGAGCCCCGCACAGATACGCAGTATTTT | CASSPEPRTDTQYF
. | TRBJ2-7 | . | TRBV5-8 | TGTGCCAGCAGCTCCCCTATAAGCTCCTACGAGCAGTACTTC | CASSSPISSYEQYF
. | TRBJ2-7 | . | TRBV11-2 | TGTGCCAGCAGCTTAGATCCACGACAGACCTACGAGCAGTACTTC | CASSLDPRQTYEQYF
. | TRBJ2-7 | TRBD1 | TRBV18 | TGTGCCAGCTCCTGGACAGGGGGCTACGAGCAGTACTTC | CASSWTGGYEQYF
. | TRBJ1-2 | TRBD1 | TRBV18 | TGTGCCAGCTCACCCCGGGACAGGGAGCCGGGCTACACCTTC | CASSPRDREPGYTF
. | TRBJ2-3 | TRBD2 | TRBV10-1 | TGCGCCAGCAGTGGATCCCCGGAACTAGCGGGGGGGCAGGCAGATACGCAGTATTTT | CASSGSPELAGGQADTQYF
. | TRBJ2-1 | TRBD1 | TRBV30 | TGTGCCTGGACCCCGGGACAGGGAGTGAGTGAGCAGTTCTTC | CAWTPGQGVSEQFF
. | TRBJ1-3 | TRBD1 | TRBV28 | TGTGCCAGCACTACAGGGGGAACGGTTGGAAACACCATATATTTT | CASTTGGTVGNTIYF
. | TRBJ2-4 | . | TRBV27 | TGTGCCAGCAGTATCGCGTACGGCGCGCAGAACATTCAGTACTTC | CASSIAYGAQNIQYF
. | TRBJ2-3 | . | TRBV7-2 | TGTGCCAGCAGCTTTGCGGGGCTGAGCACAGATACGCAGTATTTT | CASSFAGLSTDTQYF
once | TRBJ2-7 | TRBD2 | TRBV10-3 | TGTGCCATCAGTGAGTCAGGACTAGCGGGAGGGGCAGGGTACGAGCAGTACTTC | CAISESGLAGGAGYEQYF
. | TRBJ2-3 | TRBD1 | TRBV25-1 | TGTGCCAGCAGTTACGGACAGGGCCCCACAGATACGCAGTATTTT | CASSYGQGPTDTQYF
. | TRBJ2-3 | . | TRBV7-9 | TGTGCCAGCAGCTTAGCGATGGGGTCGGTAGATACGCAGTATTTT | CASSLAMGSVDTQYF
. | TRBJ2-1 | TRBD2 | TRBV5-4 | TGTGCCAGCAGCCCTATCGTGGGGACTAGCGGGAATGAGCAGTTCTTC | CASSPIVGTSGNEQFF
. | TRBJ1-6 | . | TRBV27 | TGTGCCAGCCACCCTTTCCAGACAGTAAATTCACCCCTCCACTTT | CASHPFQTVNSPLHF
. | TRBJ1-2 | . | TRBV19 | TGTGCCAGTAGTATGACAGTTTTCGAAACCTATGGCTACACCTTC | CASSMTVFETYGYTF
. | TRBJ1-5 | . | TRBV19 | TGTGCCAGTAGGGGGGCTGGTTTGTCCCAGCATTTT | CASRGAGLSQHF
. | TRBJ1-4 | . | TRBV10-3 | TGTGCCATCAGTGAGTCGGGGACAATTAATGAAAAACTGTTTTTT | CAISESGTINEKLFF
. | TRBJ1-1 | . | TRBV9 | TGTGCCAGCAGCGTAGCTTCGGTAGGGGCTGAAGCTTTCTTT | CASSVASVGAEAFF
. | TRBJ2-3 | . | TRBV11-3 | TGTGCCAGCAGCTTAGTGTGGACAGATACGCAGTATTTT | CASSLVWTDTQYF
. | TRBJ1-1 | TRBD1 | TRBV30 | TGTGCCTGGAGTGGTGACAGGGGCACTGAAGCTTTCTTT | CAWSGDRGTEAFF
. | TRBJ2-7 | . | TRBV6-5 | TGTGCCAGCAGGCAAACCCGCAGCTCCTACGAGCAGTACTTC | CASRQTRSSYEQYF
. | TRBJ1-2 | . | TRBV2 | TGTGCCAGCTCCAGGGAGGGGGAGGGCTACACCTTC | CASSREGEGYTF
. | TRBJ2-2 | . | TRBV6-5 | TGTGCCAGCAGGCTACAGGGTACTAACACCGGGGAGCTGTTTTTT | CASRLQGTNTGELFF
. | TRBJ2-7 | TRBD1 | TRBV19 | TGTGCCAGTAGTTGGCAGGGGGCTCCCTACGAGCAGTACTTC | CASSWQGAPYEQYF
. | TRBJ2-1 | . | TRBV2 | TGTGCCAGCAGTGAAGCGCAGGTCCCTAATGAGCAGTTCTTC | CASSEAQVPNEQFF
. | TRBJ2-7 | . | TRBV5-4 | TGTGCCAGCAGCTACGACAACAGGGTCGAGCAGTACTTC | CASSYDNRVEQYF
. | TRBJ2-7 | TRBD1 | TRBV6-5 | TGTGCCAGCAGTCCGGCCCACGGACAGGGGTACGAGCAGTACTTC | CASSPAHGQGYEQYF
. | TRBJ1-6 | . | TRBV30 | TGTGCCTGGAGTGAAGGCAGTTATAATTCACCCCTCCACTTT | CAWSEGSYNSPLHF
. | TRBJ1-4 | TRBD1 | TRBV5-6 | TGTGCCAGCAGCATGACAGGGGGCGAGGAAAAACTGTTTTTT | CASSMTGGEEKLFF
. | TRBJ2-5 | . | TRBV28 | TGTGCCAGCACCGACCAGACACAGGCAAAGGGTTTCCAAGAGACCCAGTACTTC | CASTDQTQAKGFQETQYF